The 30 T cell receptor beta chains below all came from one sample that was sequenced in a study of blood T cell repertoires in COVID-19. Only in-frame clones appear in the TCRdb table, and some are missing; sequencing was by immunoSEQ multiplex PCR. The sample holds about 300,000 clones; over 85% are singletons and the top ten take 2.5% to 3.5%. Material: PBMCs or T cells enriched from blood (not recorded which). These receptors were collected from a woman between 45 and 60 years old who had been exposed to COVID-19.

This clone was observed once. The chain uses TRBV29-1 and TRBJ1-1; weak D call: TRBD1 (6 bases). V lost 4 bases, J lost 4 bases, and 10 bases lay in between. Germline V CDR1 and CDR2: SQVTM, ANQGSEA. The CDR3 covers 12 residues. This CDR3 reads CSVGSRGTEAFF. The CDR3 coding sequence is TGCAGCGTTGGAAGCAGGGGCACTGAAGCTTTCTTT.

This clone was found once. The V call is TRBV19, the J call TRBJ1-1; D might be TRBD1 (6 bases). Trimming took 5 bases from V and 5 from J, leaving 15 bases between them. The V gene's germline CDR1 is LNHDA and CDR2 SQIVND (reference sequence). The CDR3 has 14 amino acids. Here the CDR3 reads CASSSGQWGTEAFF. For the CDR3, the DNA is TGTGCCAGTAGTTCAGGACAGTGGGGGACTGAAGCTTTCTTT. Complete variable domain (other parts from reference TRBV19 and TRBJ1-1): DGGITQSPKYLFRKEGQNVTLSCEQNLNHDAMYWYRQDPGQGLRLIYYSQIVNDFQKGDIAEGYSVSREKKESFPLTVTSAQKNPTAFYLCASSSGQWGTEAFFGQGTRLTVV.

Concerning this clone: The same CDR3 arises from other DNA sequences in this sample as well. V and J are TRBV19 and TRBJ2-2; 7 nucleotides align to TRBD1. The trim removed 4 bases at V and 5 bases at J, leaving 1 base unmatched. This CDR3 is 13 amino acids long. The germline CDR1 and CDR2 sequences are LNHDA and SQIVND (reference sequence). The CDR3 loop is CASSTTGTGELFF. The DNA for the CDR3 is TGTGCCAGTAGTACGACAGGGACCGGGGAGCTGTTTTTT.

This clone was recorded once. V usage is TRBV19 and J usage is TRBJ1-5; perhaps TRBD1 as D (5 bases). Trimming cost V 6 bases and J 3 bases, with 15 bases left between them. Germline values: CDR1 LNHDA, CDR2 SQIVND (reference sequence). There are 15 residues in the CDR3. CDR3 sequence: CASRIVSGNNQPQHF. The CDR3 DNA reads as TGTGCCAGTAGGATCGTTTCAGGGAACAATCAGCCCCAGCATTTT.

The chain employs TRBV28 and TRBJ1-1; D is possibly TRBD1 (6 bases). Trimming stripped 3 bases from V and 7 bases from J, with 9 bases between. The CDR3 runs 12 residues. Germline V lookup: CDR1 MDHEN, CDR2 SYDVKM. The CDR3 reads CASSFWTDEAFF. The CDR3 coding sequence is TGTGCCAGCAGTTTCTGGACAGATGAAGCTTTCTTT. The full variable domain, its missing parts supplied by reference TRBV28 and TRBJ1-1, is DVKVTQSSRYLVKRTGEKVFLECVQDMDHENMFWYRQDPGLGLRLIYFSYDVKMKEKGDIPEGYSVSREKKERFSLILESASTNQTSMYLCASSFWTDEAFFGQGTRLTVV.

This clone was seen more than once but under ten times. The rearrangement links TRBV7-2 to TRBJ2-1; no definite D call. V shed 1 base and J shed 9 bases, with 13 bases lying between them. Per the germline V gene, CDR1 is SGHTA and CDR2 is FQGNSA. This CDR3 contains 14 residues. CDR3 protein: CASSLVVSSGEQFF. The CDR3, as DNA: TGTGCCAGCAGCTTAGTAGTTAGCTCTGGTGAGCAGTTCTTC.

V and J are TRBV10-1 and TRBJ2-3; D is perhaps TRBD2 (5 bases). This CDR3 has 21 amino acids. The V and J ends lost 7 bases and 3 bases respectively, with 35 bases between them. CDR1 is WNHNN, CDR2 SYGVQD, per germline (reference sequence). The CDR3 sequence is CASIRAPPPAASPTRTDTQYF. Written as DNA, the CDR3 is TGCGCCAGCATCAGAGCCCCACCCCCCGCTGCTAGCCCGACTCGGACAGATACGCAGTATTTT.

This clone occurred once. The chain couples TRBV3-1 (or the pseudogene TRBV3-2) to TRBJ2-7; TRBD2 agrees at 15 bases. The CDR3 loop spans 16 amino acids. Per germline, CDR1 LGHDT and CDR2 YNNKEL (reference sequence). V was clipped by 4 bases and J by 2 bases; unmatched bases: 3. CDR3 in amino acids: CASSPGLAGGPYEQYF. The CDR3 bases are TGTGCCAGCAGCCCCGGACTAGCGGGGGGGCCCTACGAGCAGTACTTC.

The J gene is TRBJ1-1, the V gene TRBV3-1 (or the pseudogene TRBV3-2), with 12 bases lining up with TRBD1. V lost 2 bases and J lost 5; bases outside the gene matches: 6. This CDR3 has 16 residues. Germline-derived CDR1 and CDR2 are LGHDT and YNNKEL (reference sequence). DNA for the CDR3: TGTGCCAGCAGCCAATGGGGACAGGGGGCGAGGACTGAAGCTTTCTTT. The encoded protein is CASSQWGQGARTEAFF.

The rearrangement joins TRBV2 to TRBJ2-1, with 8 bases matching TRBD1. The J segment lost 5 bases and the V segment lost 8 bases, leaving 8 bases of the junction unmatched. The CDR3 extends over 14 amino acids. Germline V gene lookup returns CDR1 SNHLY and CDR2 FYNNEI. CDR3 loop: CASGSGTGDNEQFF. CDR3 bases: TGTGCCAGCGGGTCCGGGACAGGTGACAATGAGCAGTTCTTC.

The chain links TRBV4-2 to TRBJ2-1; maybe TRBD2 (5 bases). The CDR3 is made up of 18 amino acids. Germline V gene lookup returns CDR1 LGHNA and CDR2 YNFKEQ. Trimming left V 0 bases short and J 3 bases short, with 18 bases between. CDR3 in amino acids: CASSQEGGVDTVYNEQFF. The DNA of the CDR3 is TGTGCCAGCAGCCAAGAAGGAGGCGTAGACACCGTCTACAATGAGCAGTTCTTC.

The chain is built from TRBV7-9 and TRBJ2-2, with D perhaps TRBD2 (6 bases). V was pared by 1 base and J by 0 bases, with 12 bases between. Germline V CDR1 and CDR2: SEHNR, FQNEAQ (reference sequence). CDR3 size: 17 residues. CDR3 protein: CASSLGVAETNTGELFF. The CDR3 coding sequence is TGTGCCAGCAGCTTAGGAGTAGCGGAGACGAACACCGGGGAGCTGTTTTTT. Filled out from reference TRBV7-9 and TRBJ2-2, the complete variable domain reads DTGVSQNPRHKITKRGQNVTFRCDPISEHNRLYWYRQTLGQGPEFLTYFQNEAQLEKSRLLSDRFSAERPKGSFSTLEIQRTEQGDSAMYLCASSLGVAETNTGELFFGEGSRLTVL.

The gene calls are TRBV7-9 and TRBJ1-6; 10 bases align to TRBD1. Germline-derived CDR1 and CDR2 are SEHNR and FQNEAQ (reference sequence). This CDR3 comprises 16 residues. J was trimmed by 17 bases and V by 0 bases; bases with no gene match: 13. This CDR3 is CASSLAGGTGDVPVHF. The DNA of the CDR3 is TGTGCCAGCAGCTTAGCGGGCGGGACAGGGGACGTACCAGTCCACTTT. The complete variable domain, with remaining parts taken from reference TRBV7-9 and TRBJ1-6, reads DTGVSQNPRHKITKRGQNVTFRCDPISEHNRLYWYRQTLGQGPEFLTYFQNEAQLEKSRLLSDRFSAERPKGSFSTLEIQRTEQGDSAMYLCASSLAGGTGDVPVHFGNGTRLTVT.

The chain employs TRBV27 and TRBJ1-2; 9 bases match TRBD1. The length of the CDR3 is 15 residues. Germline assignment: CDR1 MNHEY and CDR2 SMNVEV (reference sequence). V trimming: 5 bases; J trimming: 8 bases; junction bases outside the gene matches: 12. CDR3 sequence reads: CASSRTGGLDKGYTF. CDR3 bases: TGTGCCAGCAGTCGCACAGGGGGCTTGGATAAGGGCTACACCTTC.

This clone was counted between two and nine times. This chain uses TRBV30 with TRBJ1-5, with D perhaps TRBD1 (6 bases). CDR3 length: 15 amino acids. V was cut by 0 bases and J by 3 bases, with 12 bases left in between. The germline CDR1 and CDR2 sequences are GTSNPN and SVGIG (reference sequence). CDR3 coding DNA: TGTGCCTGGAGTGTACAAGCAGGGGTCAATCAGCCCCAGCATTTT. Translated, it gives CAWSVQAGVNQPQHF.

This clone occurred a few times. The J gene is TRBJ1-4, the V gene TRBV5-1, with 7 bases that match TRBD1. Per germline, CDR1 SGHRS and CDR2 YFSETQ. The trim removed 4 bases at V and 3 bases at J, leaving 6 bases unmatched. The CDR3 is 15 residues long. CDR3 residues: CASSRLGTANEKLFF. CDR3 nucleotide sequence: TGCGCCAGCAGCCGGCTCGGGACAGCTAATGAAAAACTGTTTTTT.

The CDR3 DNA follows: TGCGCCAGCAGCTTACGACAGGTCATGAACACCGGGGAGCTGTTTTTT. Translation: CASSLRQVMNTGELFF. V usage is TRBV5-1 and J usage is TRBJ2-2; tentatively, D is TRBD1 (6 bases). This CDR3 has 16 amino acids. V was pared by 2 bases and J by 1 base, with 12 bases between. In germline, CDR1 is SGHRS, CDR2 YFSETQ.

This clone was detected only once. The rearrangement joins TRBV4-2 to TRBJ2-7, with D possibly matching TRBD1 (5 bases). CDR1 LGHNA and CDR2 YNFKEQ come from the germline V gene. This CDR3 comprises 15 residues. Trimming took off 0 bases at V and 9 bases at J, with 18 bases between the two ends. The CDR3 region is CASSQEGQGPNRQYF. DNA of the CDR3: TGTGCCAGCAGCCAAGAAGGGCAGGGCCCAAATAGGCAGTACTTC.

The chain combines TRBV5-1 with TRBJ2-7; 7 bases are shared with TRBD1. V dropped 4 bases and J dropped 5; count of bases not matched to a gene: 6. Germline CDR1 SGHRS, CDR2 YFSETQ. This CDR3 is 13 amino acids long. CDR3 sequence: CASSPYRGDEQYF. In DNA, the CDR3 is TGCGCCAGCAGCCCATACAGGGGTGACGAGCAGTACTTC.

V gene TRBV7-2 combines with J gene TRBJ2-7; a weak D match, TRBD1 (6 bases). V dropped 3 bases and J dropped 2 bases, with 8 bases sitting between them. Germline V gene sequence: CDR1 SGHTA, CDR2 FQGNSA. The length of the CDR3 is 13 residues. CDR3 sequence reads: CASSFRDTYEQYF. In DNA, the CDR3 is TGTGCCAGCAGCTTCCGGGACACCTACGAGCAGTACTTC.

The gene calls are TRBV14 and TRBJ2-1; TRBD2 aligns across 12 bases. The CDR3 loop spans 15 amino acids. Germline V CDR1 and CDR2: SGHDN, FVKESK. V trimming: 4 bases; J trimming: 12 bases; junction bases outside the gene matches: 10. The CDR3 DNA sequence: TGTGCCAGCAGCCCGAGACTAGCGGGGGCGGGTCGGCAGTTCTTC. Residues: CASSPRLAGAGRQFF.

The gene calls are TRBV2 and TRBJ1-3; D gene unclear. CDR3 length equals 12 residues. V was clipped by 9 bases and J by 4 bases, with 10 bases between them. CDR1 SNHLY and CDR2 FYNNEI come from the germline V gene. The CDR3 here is CARSGAGNTIYF. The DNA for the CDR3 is TGTGCCAGGTCGGGAGCCGGAAACACCATATATTTT. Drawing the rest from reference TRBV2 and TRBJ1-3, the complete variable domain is EPEVTQTPSHQVTQMGQEVILRCVPISNHLYFYWYRQILGQKVEFLVSFYNNEISEKSEIFDDQFSVERPDGSNFTLKIRSTKLEDSAMYFCARSGAGNTIYFGEGSWLTVV.

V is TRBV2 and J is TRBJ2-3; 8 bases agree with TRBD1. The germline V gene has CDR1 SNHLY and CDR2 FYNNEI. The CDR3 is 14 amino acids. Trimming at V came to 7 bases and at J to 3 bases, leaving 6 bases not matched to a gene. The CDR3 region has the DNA TGTGCCAGCAAGCTGGACAGGGAGACAGATACGCAGTATTTT. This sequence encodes CASKLDRETDTQYF.

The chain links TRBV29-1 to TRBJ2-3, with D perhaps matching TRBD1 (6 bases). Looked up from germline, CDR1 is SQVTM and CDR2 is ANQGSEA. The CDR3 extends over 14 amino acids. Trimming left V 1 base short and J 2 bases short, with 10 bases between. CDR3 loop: CSVEVQGNTDTQYF. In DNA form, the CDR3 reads TGCAGCGTTGAAGTACAGGGCAACACAGATACGCAGTATTTT.

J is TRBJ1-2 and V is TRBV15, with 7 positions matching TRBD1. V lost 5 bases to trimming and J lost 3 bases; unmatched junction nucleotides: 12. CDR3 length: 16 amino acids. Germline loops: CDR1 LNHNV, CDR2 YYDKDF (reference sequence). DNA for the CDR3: TGTGCCACCAGCGGATATGTGACAGGGTCTTACTATGGCTACACCTTC. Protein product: CATSGYVTGSYYGYTF.

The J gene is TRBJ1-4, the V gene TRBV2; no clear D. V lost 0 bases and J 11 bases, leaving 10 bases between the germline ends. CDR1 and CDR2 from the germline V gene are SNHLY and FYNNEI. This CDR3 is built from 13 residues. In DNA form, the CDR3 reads TGTGCCAGCAGTGAAGCCCTCCGAGGTAAACTGTTTTTT. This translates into CASSEALRGKLFF.

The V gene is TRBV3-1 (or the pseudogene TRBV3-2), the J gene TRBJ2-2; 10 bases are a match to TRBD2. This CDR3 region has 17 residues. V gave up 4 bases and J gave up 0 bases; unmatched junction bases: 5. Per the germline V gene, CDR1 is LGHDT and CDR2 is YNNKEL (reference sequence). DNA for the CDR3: TGTGCCAGCAGCCGAGGTAGCGGGGGGCCGAACACCGGGGAGCTGTTTTTT. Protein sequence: CASSRGSGGPNTGELFF.

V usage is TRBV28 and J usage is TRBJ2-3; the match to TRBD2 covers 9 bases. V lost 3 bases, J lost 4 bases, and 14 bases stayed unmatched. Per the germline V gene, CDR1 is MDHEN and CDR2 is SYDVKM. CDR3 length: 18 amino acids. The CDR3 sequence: CASSFATSSGVRADTQYF. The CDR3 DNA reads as TGTGCCAGCAGTTTCGCAACTTCTAGCGGGGTAAGGGCAGATACGCAGTATTTT.

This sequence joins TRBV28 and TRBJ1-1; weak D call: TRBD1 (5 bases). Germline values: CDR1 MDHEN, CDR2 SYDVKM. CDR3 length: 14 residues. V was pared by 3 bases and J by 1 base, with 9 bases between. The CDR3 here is CASSFQGPNTEAFF. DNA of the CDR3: TGTGCCAGCAGTTTTCAGGGCCCGAACACTGAAGCTTTCTTT.

In DNA form, the CDR3 reads TGTGCCAGCAGTTACTCTAATCCGGCAACTAATGAAAAACTGTTTTTT. Protein: CASSYSNPATNEKLFF. The V gene is TRBV6-5, the J gene TRBJ1-4; no clear D. Per germline, CDR1 MNHEY and CDR2 SVGAGI. The CDR3 extends over 16 amino acids. V was cut by 0 bases and J by 0 bases, with 8 bases left in between.